Following are 27 T cell receptor beta chains from one sample sequenced in a study of blood T cell repertoires in COVID-19. Sequenced by immunoSEQ multiplex PCR; TCRdb stores in-frame clones only, minus some. The data hold around 250,000 clones, with about 91% observed a single time. Sample: PBMCs or T cells enriched from blood (not recorded which). The origin of the receptors is a human donor in a cohort exposed to, infected with or recovered from COVID-19 (not recorded which). The donor label of this sample is uncertain.

The gene calls are TRBV6-5 and TRBJ1-2; maybe TRBD1 (6 bases). This CDR3 has 14 amino acids. The V end was cut by 0 bases, the J end by 2 bases, with 7 bases between. Germline-derived CDR1 and CDR2 are MNHEY and SVGAGI. The CDR3: CASSYSRGNYGYTF. Here the CDR3 DNA reads TGTGCCAGCAGTTACTCTAGGGGGAACTATGGCTACACCTTC.

This chain uses TRBV4-2 with TRBJ2-3, with TRBD2 as a possible D gene (7 bases). Per germline, CDR1 LGHNA and CDR2 YNFKEQ. This CDR3 comprises 19 residues. V was trimmed by 3 bases and J by 2 bases, leaving 24 bases between them. The CDR3 DNA is TGTGCCAGCAGCCACCCCCCCCGGGGGGCACGAGGGCTCACAGATACGCAGTATTTT. The encoded protein is CASSHPPRGARGLTDTQYF.

The chain recombines TRBV19 with TRBJ1-1; D is possibly TRBD1 (5 bases). This CDR3 spans 14 amino acids. V gave up 4 bases and J gave up 5 bases, with 14 bases separating them. The germline V gene encodes CDR1 LNHDA and CDR2 SQIVND (reference sequence). This CDR3 reads CASSTGLISTEAFF. The CDR3 DNA reads as TGTGCCAGTAGTACAGGGCTGATTAGTACTGAAGCTTTCTTT.

V gene TRBV5-1 combines with J gene TRBJ2-7; TRBD1 matches 8 bases. The CDR3 has 15 residues. Unmatched junction bases numbered 5, after V lost 0 bases and J lost 3 bases. The V gene's germline CDR1 is SGHRS and CDR2 YFSETQ. The CDR3 spells CASSLAHGQGYEQYF. The CDR3 region has the DNA TGCGCCAGCAGCTTGGCCCACGGACAGGGCTACGAGCAGTACTTC.

The chain combines TRBV9 with TRBJ2-1; weak D call: TRBD2 (5 bases). Germline assignment: CDR1 SGDLS and CDR2 YYNGEE. Trimming took 2 bases from V and 0 from J, leaving 18 bases between them. The CDR3 extends over 18 amino acids. DNA of the CDR3: TGTGCCAGCAGCGTCGACGGAGGCGTCAGGAGCTCCTACAATGAGCAGTTCTTC. This translates into CASSVDGGVRSSYNEQFF.

The chain couples TRBV19 to TRBJ1-4, with TRBD1 as a possible D gene (6 bases). The CDR3 has 14 amino acids. Trimming cost V 6 bases and J 4 bases, with 12 bases left between them. The germline V gene has CDR1 LNHDA and CDR2 SQIVND (reference sequence). The CDR3 sequence is CASSLGQFNEKLFF. CDR3 DNA sequence: TGTGCCAGTAGCCTAGGACAGTTTAATGAAAAACTGTTTTTT.

The rearrangement links TRBV19 to TRBJ2-7, with no clear D. The V and J ends lost 3 bases and 4 bases respectively, with 10 bases between them. The CDR3 extends over 13 amino acids. The germline gives CDR1 LNHDA, CDR2 SQIVND (reference sequence). The CDR3 loop reads CASSIGLRYEQYF. In nucleotides, the CDR3 is TGTGCCAGTAGTATCGGTCTGCGGTACGAGCAGTACTTC.

The chain carries TRBV2 and TRBJ1-2; 9 bases fit TRBD1. The junction had 8 bases not matched to a gene; V was cut back by 5 bases and J by 4 bases. In germline, CDR1 is SNHLY, CDR2 FYNNEI. This CDR3 is 15 amino acids long. CDR3 amino acids: CASSIQQGAGYGYTF. In DNA, the CDR3 is TGTGCCAGCAGTATTCAACAGGGGGCAGGCTATGGCTACACCTTC.

The chain is built from TRBV28 and TRBJ1-4, with 9 bases identical to TRBD1. CDR3 length: 14 amino acids. V shed 6 bases and J 5 bases; nucleotides not matched to a gene: 4. Germline values: CDR1 MDHEN, CDR2 SYDVKM. The CDR3 region is CASRDGQGNEKLFF. CDR3 nucleotides: TGTGCCAGCAGGGATGGACAGGGGAATGAAAAACTGTTTTTT.

This clone appeared once. This chain links TRBV7-6 with TRBJ2-1; 9 nucleotides agree with TRBD1. With V trimmed by 4 bases and J by 8 bases, 12 bases remained unmatched. Germline V gives CDR1 SGHVS, CDR2 FNYEAQ. This CDR3 spans 16 amino acids. This CDR3 reads CASSSLTGTGSDEQFF. CDR3 sequence (DNA): TGTGCCAGCAGCTCCCTCACCGGGACAGGGTCTGATGAGCAGTTCTTC.

The chain is built from TRBV5-1 and TRBJ1-2, with D unclear. The germline CDR1 and CDR2 sequences are SGHRS and YFSETQ. V lost 3 bases to trimming and J lost 0 bases, with 15 bases between them. This CDR3 region has 16 residues. CDR3 DNA: TGCGCCAGCAGCTGGGTTCGAGGAGAAGCTAACTATGGCTACACCTTC. Amino acids: CASSWVRGEANYGYTF.

This chain uses TRBV6-5 with TRBJ1-2; weak D call: TRBD1 (5 bases). The CDR3 contains 13 residues. V lost 6 bases and J 4 bases, leaving 12 bases between the germline ends. CDR1 MNHEY and CDR2 SVGAGI come from the germline V gene. In nucleotides, the CDR3 is TGTGCCAGCAGGATAGGGGTCGGCTATGGCTACACCTTC. This encodes CASRIGVGYGYTF.

This clone was seen a handful of times. The chain carries TRBV30 and TRBJ2-5; TRBD2 agrees at 7 bases. This CDR3 is 14 amino acids long. Looked up from germline, CDR1 is GTSNPN and CDR2 is SVGIG (reference sequence). The trim removed 1 base at V and 5 bases at J, leaving 7 bases unmatched. CDR3 nucleotide sequence: TGTGCCTGGAGTGGGGGCGGGGGTTACGAGACCCAGTACTTC. It translates to CAWSGGGGYETQYF.

The chain couples TRBV4-3 to TRBJ2-3; D not certain. This CDR3 has 18 residues. V was pared by 0 bases and J by 2 bases, with 18 bases between. Per germline, CDR1 LGHNA and CDR2 YSLEER. CDR3 nucleotides: TGCGCCAGCAGCCAAGATCGTGGTGGCGTACAGTTCACAGATACGCAGTATTTT. It encodes CASSQDRGGVQFTDTQYF.

This chain joins TRBV5-1 and TRBJ2-5, with 8 bases that match TRBD2. Germline assignment: CDR1 SGHRS and CDR2 YFSETQ. The CDR3 is made up of 16 amino acids. V shed 4 bases and J 2 bases; nucleotides not matched to a gene: 10. The CDR3 DNA is TGCGCCAGCAGCGTCGGGGGGGCCGTCCCTCAAGAGACCCAGTACTTC. This encodes CASSVGGAVPQETQYF. Filled out from reference TRBV5-1 and TRBJ2-5, the complete variable domain reads KAGVTQTPRYLIKTRGQQVTLSCSPISGHRSVSWYQQTPGQGLQFLFEYFSETQRNKGNFPGRFSGRQFSNSRSEMNVSTLELGDSALYLCASSVGGAVPQETQYFGPGTRLLVL.

V and J are TRBV5-6 and TRBJ1-5, with 7 bases fitting TRBD1. This CDR3 has 17 residues. J was trimmed by 3 bases and V by 0 bases; bases with no gene match: 9. Per the germline V gene, CDR1 is SGHDT and CDR2 is YYEEEE. Written as DNA, the CDR3 is TGTGCCAGCAGCTTGGCAGCAGGGGGTAGCTTCAATCAGCCCCAGCATTTT. Translation gives CASSLAAGGSFNQPQHF.

V usage is TRBV9 and J usage is TRBJ2-3, with 7 bases that match TRBD2. The V segment lost 0 bases and the J segment 10 bases; nucleotides outside the gene matches: 11. Germline V gene lookup returns CDR1 SGDLS and CDR2 YYNGEE. This CDR3 has 15 amino acids. This CDR3 is CASSVGGLVEVAQYF. The CDR3 DNA follows: TGTGCCAGCAGCGTAGGCGGACTAGTCGAAGTAGCGCAGTATTTT. The full variable domain, with the rest looked up from reference TRBV9 and TRBJ2-3, is DSGVTQTPKHLITATGQRVTLRCSPRSGDLSVYWYQQSLDQGLQFLIQYYNGEERAKGNILERFSAQQFPDLHSELNLSSLELGDSALYFCASSVGGLVEVAQYFGPGTRLTVL.

The rearrangement links TRBV30 to TRBJ2-3; no clear D gene. Germline CDR1 GTSNPN, CDR2 SVGIG (reference sequence). Trimming took 3 bases from V and 0 from J, leaving 7 bases between them. The CDR3 is made up of 13 amino acids. The CDR3 nucleotides read TGTGCCTGGAGCCCCCAAAGCACAGATACGCAGTATTTT. Translated: CAWSPQSTDTQYF.

The genes are TRBV3-1 (or the pseudogene TRBV3-2) and TRBJ2-7, with 10 bases identical to TRBD2. CDR3 size: 13 residues. In germline, CDR1 is LGHDT, CDR2 YNNKEL (reference sequence). V lost 8 bases, J lost 5 bases, and 6 bases stayed unmatched. This CDR3 reads CASLAGESNEQYF. As DNA, the CDR3 is TGTGCCAGCCTAGCGGGGGAATCTAACGAGCAGTACTTC.

The chain links TRBV30 to TRBJ1-1; tentatively, D is TRBD1 (6 bases). Between the trimmed V and J ends, which lost 2 bases and 5 bases, there was a span of 12 bases. The CDR3 contains 13 residues. Germline V gene lookup returns CDR1 GTSNPN and CDR2 SVGIG (reference sequence). CDR3 nucleotide sequence: TGTGCCTGGAGTTTAGGGGGTCGGACTGAAGCTTTCTTT. This sequence encodes CAWSLGGRTEAFF.

This clone appeared a single time. The rearrangement links TRBV19 to TRBJ2-3; no clear D gene. The CDR3 spans 15 residues. V was pared by 2 bases and J by 2 bases, with 11 bases between. Germline-derived CDR1 and CDR2 are LNHDA and SQIVND (reference sequence). CDR3 amino acids: CASSIRPRFTDTQYF. In DNA form, the CDR3 reads TGTGCCAGTAGTATACGTCCTAGATTCACAGATACGCAGTATTTT.

The rearrangement uses TRBV28 and TRBJ2-1; 8 positions match TRBD1. CDR3 length: 15 amino acids. The trim removed 0 bases at V and 5 bases at J, leaving 3 bases unmatched. The germline V gene has CDR1 MDHEN and CDR2 SYDVKM. The CDR3 DNA reads TGTGCCAGCAGTTTATGGTTGGGACAGGACAATGAGCAGTTCTTC. This gives the protein CASSLWLGQDNEQFF.

This chain uses TRBV6-5 with TRBJ1-4; 10 bases match TRBD1. Unmatched junction bases numbered 6, after V lost 6 bases and J lost 8 bases. The V gene's germline CDR1 is MNHEY and CDR2 SVGAGI. CDR3 length equals 14 residues. The CDR3 region has the DNA TGTGCCAGCAGGACAGGGGGCGCTGAGGAAAAACTGTTTTTT. It translates to CASRTGGAEEKLFF.

The gene calls are TRBV12-3 or TRBV12-4 and TRBJ1-1; no clear D gene. Trimming stripped 2 bases from V and 5 bases from J, with 6 bases between. The CDR3 runs 12 residues. The CDR3 nucleotides read TGTGCCAGCAGTTTATCCGAGACTGAAGCTTTCTTT. Translating gives CASSLSETEAFF.

The genes are TRBV10-3 and TRBJ1-1; perhaps TRBD1 as D (5 bases). CDR1 ENHRY and CDR2 SYGVKD come from the germline V gene. V shed 3 bases and J shed 4 bases, with 9 bases lying between them. The CDR3 runs 13 residues. Here the CDR3 reads CAISEGASTEAFF. CDR3 in DNA: TGTGCCATCAGTGAAGGGGCGAGCACTGAAGCTTTCTTT.

The rearrangement uses TRBV30 and TRBJ1-5; maybe TRBD1 (5 bases). Germline CDR1 and CDR2: GTSNPN and SVGIG (reference sequence). V lost 1 base to trimming and J lost 0 bases, with 16 bases between them. This CDR3 has 17 residues. The CDR3 sequence: CAWSADRETYSNQPQHF. The CDR3 DNA reads TGTGCCTGGAGTGCCGACAGAGAGACCTATAGCAATCAGCCCCAGCATTTT.

The chain recombines TRBV7-9 with TRBJ2-7; no clear D gene. V was shortened by 1 base and J by 6 bases, with 4 bases between the two germline ends. Germline V gene lookup returns CDR1 SEHNR and CDR2 FQNEAQ (reference sequence). The CDR3 is 11 amino acids. DNA of the CDR3: TGTGCCAGCAGCTTAGGGGCCGAGCAGTACTTC. This codes for CASSLGAEQYF.